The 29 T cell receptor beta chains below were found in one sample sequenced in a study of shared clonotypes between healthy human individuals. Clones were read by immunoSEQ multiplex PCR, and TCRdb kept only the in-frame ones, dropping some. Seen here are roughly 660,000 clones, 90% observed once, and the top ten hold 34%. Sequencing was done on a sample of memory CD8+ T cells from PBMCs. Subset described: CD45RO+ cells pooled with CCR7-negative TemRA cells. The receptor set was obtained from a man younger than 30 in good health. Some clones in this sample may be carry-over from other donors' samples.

As DNA, the CDR3 is TGCGCCAGCAGCCAAGTTGGAACACCGAGCTCCTACGAGCAGTACTTC. Protein sequence: CASSQVGTPSSYEQYF. The chain carries TRBV4-1 and TRBJ2-7; D is unclear. Trimming removed 1 base from V and 0 bases from J, with 13 bases in between. This CDR3 is built from 16 residues. Germline V gene lookup returns CDR1 MGHRA and CDR2 YSYEKL.

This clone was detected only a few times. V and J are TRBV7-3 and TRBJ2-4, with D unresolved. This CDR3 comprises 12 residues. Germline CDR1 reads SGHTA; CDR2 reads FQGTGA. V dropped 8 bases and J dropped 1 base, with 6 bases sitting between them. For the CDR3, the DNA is TGTGCCAGCGTCGGGGCCAAAAACATTCAGTACTTC. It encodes CASVGAKNIQYF.

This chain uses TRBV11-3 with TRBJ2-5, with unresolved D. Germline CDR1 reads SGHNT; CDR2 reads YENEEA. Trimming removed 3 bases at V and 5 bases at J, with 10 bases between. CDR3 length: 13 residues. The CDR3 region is CASSFSLGETQYF. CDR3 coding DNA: TGTGCCAGCAGCTTTAGCCTGGGGGAGACCCAGTACTTC. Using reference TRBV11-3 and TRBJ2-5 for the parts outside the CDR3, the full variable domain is EAGVVQSPRYKIIEKKQPVAFWCNPISGHNTLYWYLQNLGQGPELLIRYENEEAVDDSQLPKDRFSAERLKGVDSTLKIQPAELGDSAVYLCASSFSLGETQYFGPGTRLLVL.

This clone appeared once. CDR3 nucleotide sequence: TGTGCCAGTTCTAAGACTAGCGGGAGTCTCTATGAGCAGTTCTTC. This translates into CASSKTSGSLYEQFF. The J gene is TRBJ2-1, the V gene TRBV11-3; the match to TRBD2 covers 12 bases. Trimming at V came to 9 bases and at J to 8 bases, leaving 11 bases not matched to a gene. The V gene's germline CDR1 is SGHNT and CDR2 YENEEA. This CDR3 has 15 amino acids.

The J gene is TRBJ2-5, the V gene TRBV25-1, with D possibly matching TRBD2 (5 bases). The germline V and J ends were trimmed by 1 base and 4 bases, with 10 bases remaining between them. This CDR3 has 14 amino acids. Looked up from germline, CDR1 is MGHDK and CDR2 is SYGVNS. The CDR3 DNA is TGTGCCAGCAGTGAATGGGCGGGTGGAGAGACCCAGTACTTC. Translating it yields CASSEWAGGETQYF.

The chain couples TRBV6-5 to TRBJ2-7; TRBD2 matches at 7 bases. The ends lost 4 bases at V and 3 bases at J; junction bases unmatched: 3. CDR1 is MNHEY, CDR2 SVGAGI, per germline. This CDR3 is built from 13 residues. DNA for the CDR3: TGTGCCAGCAGTTGGCGGGAGTTCTACGAGCAGTACTTC. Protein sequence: CASSWREFYEQYF.

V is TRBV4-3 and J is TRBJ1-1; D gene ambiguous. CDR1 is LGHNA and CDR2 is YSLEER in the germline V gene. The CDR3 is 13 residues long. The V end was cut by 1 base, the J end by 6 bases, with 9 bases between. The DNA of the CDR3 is TGCGCCAGCAGCCAAGGGGGAGTTTCTGAAGCTTTCTTT. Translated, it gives CASSQGGVSEAFF.

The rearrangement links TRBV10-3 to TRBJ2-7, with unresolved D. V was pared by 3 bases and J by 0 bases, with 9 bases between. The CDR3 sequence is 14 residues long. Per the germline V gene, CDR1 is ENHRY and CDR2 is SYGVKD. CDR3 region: CAISDFRASYEQYF. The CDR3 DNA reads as TGTGCCATCAGTGATTTTAGGGCCTCCTACGAGCAGTACTTC.

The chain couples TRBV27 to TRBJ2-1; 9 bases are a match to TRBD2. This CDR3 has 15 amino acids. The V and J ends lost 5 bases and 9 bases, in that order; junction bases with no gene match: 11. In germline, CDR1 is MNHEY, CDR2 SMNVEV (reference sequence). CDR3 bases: TGTGCCAGCAGTATTCTAGCGGGGCCGGCTTTTGAGCAGTTCTTC. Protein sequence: CASSILAGPAFEQFF.

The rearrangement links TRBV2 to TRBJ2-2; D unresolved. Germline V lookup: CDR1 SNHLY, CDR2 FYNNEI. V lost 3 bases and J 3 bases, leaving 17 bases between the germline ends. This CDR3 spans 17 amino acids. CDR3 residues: CASSEAPDIWDTGELFF. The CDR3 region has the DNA TGTGCCAGCAGTGAGGCCCCCGACATCTGGGACACCGGGGAGCTGTTTTTT.

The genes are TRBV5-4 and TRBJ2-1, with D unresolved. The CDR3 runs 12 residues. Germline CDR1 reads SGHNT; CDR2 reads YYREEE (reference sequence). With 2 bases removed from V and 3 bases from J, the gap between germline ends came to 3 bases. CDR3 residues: CASSFNYNEQFF. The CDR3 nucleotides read TGTGCCAGCAGCTTTAACTACAATGAGCAGTTCTTC.

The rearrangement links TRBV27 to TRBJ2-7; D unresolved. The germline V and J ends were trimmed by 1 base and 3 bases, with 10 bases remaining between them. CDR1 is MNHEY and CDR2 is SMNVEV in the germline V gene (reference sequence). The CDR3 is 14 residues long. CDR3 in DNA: TGTGCCAGCAGTTTATATCAGGAAGGCTACGAGCAGTACTTC. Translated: CASSLYQEGYEQYF.

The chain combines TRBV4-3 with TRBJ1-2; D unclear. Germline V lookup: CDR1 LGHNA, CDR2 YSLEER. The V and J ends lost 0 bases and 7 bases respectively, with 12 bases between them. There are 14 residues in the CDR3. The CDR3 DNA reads TGCGCCAGCAGCCAAGATATGAACGGGCCTGGCTACACCTTC. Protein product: CASSQDMNGPGYTF.

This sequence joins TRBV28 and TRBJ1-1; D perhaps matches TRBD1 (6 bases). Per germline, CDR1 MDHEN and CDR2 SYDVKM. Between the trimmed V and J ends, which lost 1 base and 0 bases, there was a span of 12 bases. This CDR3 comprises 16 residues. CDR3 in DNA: TGTGCCAGCAGTTTATTGACAGGTTATATGAACACTGAAGCTTTCTTT. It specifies CASSLLTGYMNTEAFF.

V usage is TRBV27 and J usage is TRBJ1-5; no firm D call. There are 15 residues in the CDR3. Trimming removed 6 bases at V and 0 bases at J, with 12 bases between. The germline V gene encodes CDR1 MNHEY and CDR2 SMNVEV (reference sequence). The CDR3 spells CASSPLRDSNQPQHF. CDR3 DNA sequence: TGTGCCAGCAGCCCCCTCCGAGATAGCAATCAGCCCCAGCATTTT.

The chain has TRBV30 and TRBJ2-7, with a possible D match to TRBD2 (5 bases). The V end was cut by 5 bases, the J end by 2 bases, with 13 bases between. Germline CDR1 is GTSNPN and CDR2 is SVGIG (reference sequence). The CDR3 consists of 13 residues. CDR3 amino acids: CAWGLNPPYEQYF. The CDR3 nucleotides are TGTGCCTGGGGACTTAATCCCCCCTACGAGCAGTACTTC.

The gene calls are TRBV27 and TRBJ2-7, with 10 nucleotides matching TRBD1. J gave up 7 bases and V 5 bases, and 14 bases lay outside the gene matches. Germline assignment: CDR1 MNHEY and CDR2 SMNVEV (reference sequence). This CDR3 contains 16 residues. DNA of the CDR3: TGTGCCAGCAGTCCTTCGACAGGGGGCTATCGGTTTGAGCAGTACTTC. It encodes CASSPSTGGYRFEQYF.

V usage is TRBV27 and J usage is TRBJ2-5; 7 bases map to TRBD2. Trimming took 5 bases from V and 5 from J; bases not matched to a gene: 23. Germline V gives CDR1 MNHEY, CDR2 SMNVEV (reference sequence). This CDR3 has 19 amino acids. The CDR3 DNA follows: TGTGCCAGCAGTCCGATCTGGGGGGGGAGACGAGGGGATTATGAGACCCAGTACTTC. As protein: CASSPIWGGRRGDYETQYF.

The CDR3 here is CASSLYWTGVGETQYF. CDR3 DNA sequence: TGTGCCAGCAGTTTATACTGGACAGGGGTTGGAGAGACCCAGTACTTC. The rearrangement joins TRBV27 to TRBJ2-5; 9 bases map to TRBD1. Germline V CDR1 and CDR2: MNHEY, SMNVEV (reference sequence). This CDR3 spans 16 amino acids. With 1 base clipped from V and 4 bases from J, the junction kept 7 bases outside the gene matches.

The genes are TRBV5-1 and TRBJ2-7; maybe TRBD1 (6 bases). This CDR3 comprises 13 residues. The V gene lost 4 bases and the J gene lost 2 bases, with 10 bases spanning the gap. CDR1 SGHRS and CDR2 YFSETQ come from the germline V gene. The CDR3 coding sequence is TGCGCCAGCAGCGGGAGACAGGCCTACGAGCAGTACTTC. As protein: CASSGRQAYEQYF.

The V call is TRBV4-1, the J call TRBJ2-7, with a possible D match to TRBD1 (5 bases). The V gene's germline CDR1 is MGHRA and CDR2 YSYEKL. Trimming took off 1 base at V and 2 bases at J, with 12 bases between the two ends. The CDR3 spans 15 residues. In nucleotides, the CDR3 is TGCGCCAGCAGCCAAGGTGACAGCTTCCCCTACGAGCAGTACTTC. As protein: CASSQGDSFPYEQYF.

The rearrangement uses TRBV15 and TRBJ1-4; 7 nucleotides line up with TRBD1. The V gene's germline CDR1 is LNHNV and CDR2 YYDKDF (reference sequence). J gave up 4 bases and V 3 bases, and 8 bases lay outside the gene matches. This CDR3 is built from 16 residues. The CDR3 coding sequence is TGTGCCACCAGCAGGGGGTCGACAGGGAATAATGAAAAACTGTTTTTT. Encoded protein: CATSRGSTGNNEKLFF.

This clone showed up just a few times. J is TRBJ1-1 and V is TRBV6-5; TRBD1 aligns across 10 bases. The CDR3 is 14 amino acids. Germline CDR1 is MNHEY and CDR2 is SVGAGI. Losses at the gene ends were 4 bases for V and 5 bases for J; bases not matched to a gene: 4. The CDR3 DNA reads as TGTGCCAGCAGTTTCCGGACAGGGGGAACTGAAGCTTTCTTT. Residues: CASSFRTGGTEAFF.

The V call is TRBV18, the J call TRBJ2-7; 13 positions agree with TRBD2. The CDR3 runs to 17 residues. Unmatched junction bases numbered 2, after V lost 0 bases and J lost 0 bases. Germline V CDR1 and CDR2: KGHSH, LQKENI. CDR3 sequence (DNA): TGTGCCAGCTCACCACCGGGACTAGCGGGAATCTCCTACGAGCAGTACTTC. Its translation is CASSPPGLAGISYEQYF. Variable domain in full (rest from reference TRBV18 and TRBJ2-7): NAGVMQNPRHLVRRRGQEARLRCSPMKGHSHVYWYRQLPEEGLKFMVYLQKENIIDESGMPKERFSAEFPKEGPSILRIQQVVRGDSAAYFCASSPPGLAGISYEQYFGPGTRLTVT.

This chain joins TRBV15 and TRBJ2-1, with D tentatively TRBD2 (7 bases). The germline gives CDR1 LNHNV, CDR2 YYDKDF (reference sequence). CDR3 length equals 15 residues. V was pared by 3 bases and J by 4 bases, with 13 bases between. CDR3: CATSRGGARYNEQFF. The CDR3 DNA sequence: TGTGCCACCAGCAGGGGGGGGGCAAGGTACAATGAGCAGTTCTTC.

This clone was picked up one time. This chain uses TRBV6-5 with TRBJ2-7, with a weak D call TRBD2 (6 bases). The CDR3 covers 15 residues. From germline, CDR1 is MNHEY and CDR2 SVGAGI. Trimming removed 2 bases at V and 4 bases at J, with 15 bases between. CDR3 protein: CASSYVAGPSYEQYF. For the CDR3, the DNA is TGTGCCAGCAGTTACGTGGCGGGACCGAGTTACGAGCAGTACTTC.

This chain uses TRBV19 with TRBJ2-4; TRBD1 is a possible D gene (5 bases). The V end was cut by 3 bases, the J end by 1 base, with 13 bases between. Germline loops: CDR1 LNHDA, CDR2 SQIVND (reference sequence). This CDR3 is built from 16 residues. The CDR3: CASSINTGYAKNIQYF. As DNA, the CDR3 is TGTGCCAGTAGTATCAACACAGGATACGCCAAAAACATTCAGTACTTC.

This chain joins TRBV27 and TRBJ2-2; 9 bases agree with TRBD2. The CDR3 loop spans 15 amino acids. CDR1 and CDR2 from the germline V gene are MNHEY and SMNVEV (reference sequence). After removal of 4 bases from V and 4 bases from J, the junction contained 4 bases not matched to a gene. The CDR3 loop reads CASSSNSGSTGELFF. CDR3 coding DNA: TGTGCCAGCAGTTCTAATAGCGGGAGCACCGGGGAGCTGTTTTTT.

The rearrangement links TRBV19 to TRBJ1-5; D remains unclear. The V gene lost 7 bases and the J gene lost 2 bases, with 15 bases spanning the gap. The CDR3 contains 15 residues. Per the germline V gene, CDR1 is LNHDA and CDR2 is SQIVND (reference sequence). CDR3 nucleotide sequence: TGTGCCAGTAAAGACGGTTCTGAGGGCAATCAGCCCCAGCATTTT. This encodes CASKDGSEGNQPQHF.